The 29 T cell receptor beta chains below were found in one sample sequenced in a study of blood T cell repertoires in COVID-19. Profiled with immunoSEQ multiplex PCR; TCRdb holds only in-frame clones, not every one. The repertoire includes about 410,000 clones, 89% of them detected once, and about 1.6% sits in the top ten. The sequenced sample consisted of peripheral blood. The receptors here all came from a middle-aged woman with COVID-19, enrolled during active disease.

This chain connects TRBV5-5 to TRBJ2-7, with 10 bases lining up with TRBD1. The CDR3 covers 15 residues. The germline V gene encodes CDR1 SGHKS and CDR2 YYEKEE (reference sequence). Trimming took 4 bases from V and 2 from J; bases not matched to a gene: 6. The CDR3 is CASSIGTGVTYEQYF. DNA for the CDR3: TGTGCCAGCAGCATAGGGACAGGGGTAACCTACGAGCAGTACTTC.

This clone was detected once. The rearrangement links TRBV6-5 to TRBJ2-1; D possibly corresponds to TRBD1 (6 bases). This CDR3 has 13 residues. V was shortened by 6 bases and J by 5 bases, with 11 bases between the two germline ends. Per the germline V gene, CDR1 is MNHEY and CDR2 is SVGAGI. DNA for the CDR3: TGTGCCAGCAGGAACAGGGTCAACAATGAGCAGTTCTTC. Its translation is CASRNRVNNEQFF.

The chain carries TRBV19 and TRBJ1-5, with D uncertain. The CDR3 length is 13 residues. Between the trimmed V and J ends, which lost 5 bases and 4 bases, there was a span of 9 bases. CDR1 is LNHDA, CDR2 SQIVND, per germline (reference sequence). CDR3 sequence reads: CASSDQRNQPQHF. The CDR3 DNA follows: TGTGCCAGTAGTGACCAGAGGAATCAGCCCCAGCATTTT.

This chain joins TRBV28 and TRBJ1-4; D may be TRBD1 (5 bases). The CDR3 length is 13 residues. Germline V gene data show CDR1 as MDHEN and CDR2 as SYDVKM. Trimming removed 8 bases at V and 7 bases at J, with 14 bases between. The CDR3: CASLGVGGEKLFF. The CDR3, as DNA: TGTGCCAGCCTGGGGGTCGGGGGTGAAAAACTGTTTTTT.

The rearrangement uses TRBV20-1 and TRBJ1-2; D not certain. Germline CDR1 reads DFQATT; CDR2 reads SNEGSKA (reference sequence). Between the trimmed V and J ends, which lost 5 bases and 4 bases, there was a span of 5 bases. The CDR3 length is 10 residues. In DNA form, the CDR3 reads TGCAGTGCTGCCGGCTATGGCTACACCTTC. This gives the protein CSAAGYGYTF.

The genes are TRBV28 and TRBJ1-6, with 8 bases fitting TRBD1. V was clipped by 6 bases and J by 8 bases; unmatched bases: 12. CDR3 size: 16 residues. The germline V gene has CDR1 MDHEN and CDR2 SYDVKM. The CDR3 is CASSKNTGTGHSPLHF. The CDR3 DNA reads TGTGCCAGCAGCAAGAATACCGGGACAGGTCATTCACCCCTCCACTTT.

This clone showed up just once. The chain recombines TRBV28 with TRBJ2-3; no reliable D call. The germline V and J ends were trimmed by 7 bases and 5 bases, with 7 bases remaining between them. This CDR3 spans 11 amino acids. Per the germline V gene, CDR1 is MDHEN and CDR2 is SYDVKM. The CDR3 DNA sequence: TGTGCCAGCATGTCGGTAGATACGCAGTATTTT. As protein: CASMSVDTQYF.

V and J are TRBV30 and TRBJ1-5, with TRBD1 as a possible D gene (5 bases). Germline CDR1 reads GTSNPN; CDR2 reads SVGIG (reference sequence). This CDR3 region has 15 residues. The V gene lost 0 bases and the J gene lost 2 bases, with 11 bases spanning the gap. The CDR3 DNA is TGTGCCTGGAGTGTACGGGGGAGAGGCAATCAGCCCCAGCATTTT. Translating gives CAWSVRGRGNQPQHF.

V and J are TRBV5-5 and TRBJ1-3, with D hard to call. From germline, CDR1 is SGHKS and CDR2 YYEKEE (reference sequence). The CDR3 sequence is 16 residues long. The germline V and J ends were trimmed by 4 bases and 0 bases, with 14 bases remaining between them. This chain's CDR3 is CASSAVIFRSGNTIYF. CDR3 nucleotides: TGTGCCAGCAGCGCGGTGATTTTCCGCTCTGGAAACACCATATATTTT.

The V call is TRBV27, the J call TRBJ2-3; 7 nucleotides align to TRBD1. This CDR3 spans 15 amino acids. V dropped 8 bases and J dropped 2; count of bases not matched to a gene: 10. Germline V gene data show CDR1 as MNHEY and CDR2 as SMNVEV (reference sequence). CDR3 coding DNA: TGTGCCAGCGCCCCAGGGGGTTCTAACACAGATACGCAGTATTTT. Residues: CASAPGGSNTDTQYF.

V and J are TRBV7-9 and TRBJ1-4; D gene ambiguous. V was pared by 2 bases and J by 6 bases, with 13 bases between. The CDR3 totals 15 residues. CDR1 is SEHNR, CDR2 FQNEAQ, per germline (reference sequence). The CDR3 spells CASSLFTGYDEKLFF. As DNA, the CDR3 is TGTGCCAGCAGCTTATTCACGGGATACGATGAAAAACTGTTTTTT.

This chain connects TRBV5-1 to TRBJ1-5; D is possibly TRBD1 (5 bases). CDR3 length: 18 residues. The germline V gene encodes CDR1 SGHRS and CDR2 YFSETQ. The V end was cut by 0 bases, the J end by 0 bases, with 16 bases between. The DNA of the CDR3 is TGCGCCAGCAGCTTGGGGCAGGGAGGTGCTGGTAGCAATCAGCCCCAGCATTTT. It is translated as CASSLGQGGAGSNQPQHF.

This clone was found a few times. V is TRBV7-2 and J is TRBJ1-1; 8 bases map to TRBD1. Per germline, CDR1 SGHTA and CDR2 FQGNSA. The CDR3 is made up of 15 amino acids. J was trimmed by 4 bases and V by 2 bases; bases with no gene match: 6. CDR3 DNA sequence: TGTGCCAGCAGCTTAAGGACAGGGTCTAGCACTGAAGCTTTCTTT. Translating it yields CASSLRTGSSTEAFF.

V and J are TRBV6-5 and TRBJ2-7, with a weak D call TRBD2 (6 bases). This CDR3 contains 14 residues. V was pared by 11 bases and J by 0 bases, with 17 bases between. The germline CDR1 and CDR2 sequences are MNHEY and SVGAGI. DNA for the CDR3: TGTGCCTCCCTTGACGGGACTTACTCCTACGAGCAGTACTTC. Its translation: CASLDGTYSYEQYF.

Turning to this clone: Mismatch with germline at one junction end may stem from a read error. CDR3 nucleotides: TGTGCCAGCACCTTGACGGACGGGAAGAATCAGCCCCAGCATTTT. The encoded protein is CASTLTDGKNQPQHF. The chain couples TRBV5-5 to TRBJ1-5; D remains unclear. CDR3 length: 15 amino acids. From germline, CDR1 is SGHKS and CDR2 YYEKEE (reference sequence).

J is TRBJ1-2 and V is TRBV3-1 (or the pseudogene TRBV3-2); no firm D call. The CDR3 runs 14 residues. From germline, CDR1 is LGHDT and CDR2 YNNKEL (reference sequence). With 4 bases removed from V and 8 bases from J, the gap between germline ends came to 17 bases. The DNA for the CDR3 is TGTGCCAGCAGCCCACTCAGGCCCGGACTGGGCTACACCTTC. Translating gives CASSPLRPGLGYTF.

The rearrangement links TRBV28 to TRBJ1-6, with 10 bases fitting TRBD1. After removal of 2 bases from V and 6 bases from J, the junction contained 1 base not matched to a gene. CDR1 is MDHEN and CDR2 is SYDVKM in the germline V gene. This CDR3 spans 15 amino acids. DNA for the CDR3: TGTGCCAGCAGTTTAGGGGACAGGGGTAATTCACCCCTCCACTTT. Amino acids: CASSLGDRGNSPLHF.

The chain carries TRBV7-2 and TRBJ2-1, with 9 nucleotides matching TRBD2. Germline trimming cut 6 bases from V and 3 bases from J; bases unmatched to any gene: 9. Germline assignment: CDR1 SGHTA and CDR2 FQGNSA. This CDR3 region has 16 residues. The CDR3 region is CASSRLGGGVYNEQFF. In DNA form, the CDR3 reads TGTGCCAGCAGTAGATTGGGCGGGGGGGTCTACAATGAGCAGTTCTTC.

The chain joins TRBV21-1 to TRBJ2-1; the table's D call of TRBD1 was not tested on the DNA. TRBV21-1 is classified as a pseudogene. There are 14 residues in the CDR3. CDR3 sequence reads: CASSPQGIYNEQFF. The CDR3 DNA sequence: TGTGCCAGCAGCCCCCAGGGGATCTACAATGAGCAGTTCTTC.

This clone was recorded a few times. The chain has TRBV29-1 and TRBJ1-2; 9 nucleotides agree with TRBD1. This CDR3 contains 14 residues. V lost 4 bases, J lost 7 bases, and 10 bases stayed unmatched. Germline V gene lookup returns CDR1 SQVTM and CDR2 ANQGSEA. The CDR3 loop is CSVVYRGQGGGYTF. CDR3 in DNA: TGCAGCGTTGTATACCGGGGACAGGGAGGTGGCTACACCTTC.

This clone showed up just once. The genes are TRBV5-5 and TRBJ1-1; tentative D call: TRBD1 (6 bases). V was cut by 0 bases and J by 5 bases, with 11 bases left in between. CDR3 length equals 14 residues. CDR1 SGHKS and CDR2 YYEKEE come from the germline V gene (reference sequence). The CDR3 sequence: CASSLDRVGTEAFF. In DNA, the CDR3 is TGTGCCAGCAGCTTGGACAGGGTAGGGACTGAAGCTTTCTTT.

This sequence joins TRBV9 and TRBJ1-5; 7 nucleotides agree with TRBD1. With 7 bases clipped from V and 3 bases from J, the junction kept 4 bases outside the gene matches. CDR1 is SGDLS and CDR2 is YYNGEE in the germline V gene. The CDR3 is 13 residues long. In nucleotides, the CDR3 is TGTGCCAGCGGGACAGCGAACAATCAGCCCCAGCATTTT. This translates into CASGTANNQPQHF.

The chain recombines TRBV5-8 with TRBJ2-1; 7 bases line up with TRBD2. The junction had 10 bases not matched to a gene; V was cut back by 4 bases and J by 3 bases. CDR1 and CDR2 from the germline V gene are SGHTS and YDEGEE. The CDR3 covers 16 residues. The CDR3 DNA sequence: TGTGCCAGCAGCCCTCAGGGCGGGGGATACTACAATGAGCAGTTCTTC. It specifies CASSPQGGGYYNEQFF.

The chain links TRBV29-1 to TRBJ1-2; 12 bases fit TRBD1. The V gene end was trimmed by 5 bases and the J gene end by 5 bases; junction bases not matched to a gene: 9. CDR3 length equals 15 residues. Germline values: CDR1 SQVTM, CDR2 ANQGSEA. This CDR3 reads CSVYPPGQGAYGYTF. The CDR3 DNA reads as TGCAGCGTTTACCCCCCGGGACAGGGGGCTTATGGCTACACCTTC.

The rearrangement uses TRBV2 and TRBJ1-1; no firm D call. V lost 1 base and J 1 base, leaving 10 bases between the germline ends. Per the germline V gene, CDR1 is SNHLY and CDR2 is FYNNEI. The CDR3 extends over 15 amino acids. The CDR3 bases are TGTGCCAGCAGTGAAGGCCCAGTCTCGAACACTGAAGCTTTCTTT. It specifies CASSEGPVSNTEAFF.

The chain links TRBV28 to TRBJ1-6; D perhaps matches TRBD1 (5 bases). Trimming shortened V by 4 bases and J by 14 bases, and 27 bases separated the two germline ends. The germline V gene has CDR1 MDHEN and CDR2 SYDVKM. The CDR3 is 17 amino acids. CDR3 amino acids: CASSSLRYSSIDRTLHF. The CDR3 DNA sequence: TGTGCCAGCAGTTCCCTAAGATACTCATCCATTGACAGAACCCTCCACTTT.

This sequence joins TRBV2 and TRBJ2-6; tentatively, D is TRBD2 (6 bases). V dropped 6 bases and J dropped 0 bases, with 15 bases sitting between them. Germline CDR1 SNHLY, CDR2 FYNNEI. The CDR3 has 17 amino acids. CDR3 bases: TGTGCCAGCAGGGCGGGATCAACCCCCTCTGGGGCCAACGTCCTGACTTTC. Its protein product is CASRAGSTPSGANVLTF.

The chain links TRBV7-8 to TRBJ1-4; 9 nucleotides align to TRBD1. With V trimmed by 5 bases and J by 8 bases, 12 bases remained unmatched. Germline loops: CDR1 SGHVS, CDR2 FQNEAQ. This CDR3 region has 16 residues. In DNA form, the CDR3 reads TGTGCCAGCAGCCTCGTCGGGACAGGGCCGAACGAAAAACTGTTTTTT. Its protein is CASSLVGTGPNEKLFF.

J is TRBJ1-2 and V is TRBV18; D is perhaps TRBD1 (6 bases). V dropped 3 bases and J dropped 2 bases, with 22 bases sitting between them. Per germline, CDR1 KGHSH and CDR2 LQKENI. The CDR3 contains 18 residues. The CDR3 sequence is CASSPTGSGGLKNYGYTF. In DNA form, the CDR3 reads TGTGCCAGCTCACCCACCGGATCCGGGGGGCTCAAAAACTATGGCTACACCTTC.